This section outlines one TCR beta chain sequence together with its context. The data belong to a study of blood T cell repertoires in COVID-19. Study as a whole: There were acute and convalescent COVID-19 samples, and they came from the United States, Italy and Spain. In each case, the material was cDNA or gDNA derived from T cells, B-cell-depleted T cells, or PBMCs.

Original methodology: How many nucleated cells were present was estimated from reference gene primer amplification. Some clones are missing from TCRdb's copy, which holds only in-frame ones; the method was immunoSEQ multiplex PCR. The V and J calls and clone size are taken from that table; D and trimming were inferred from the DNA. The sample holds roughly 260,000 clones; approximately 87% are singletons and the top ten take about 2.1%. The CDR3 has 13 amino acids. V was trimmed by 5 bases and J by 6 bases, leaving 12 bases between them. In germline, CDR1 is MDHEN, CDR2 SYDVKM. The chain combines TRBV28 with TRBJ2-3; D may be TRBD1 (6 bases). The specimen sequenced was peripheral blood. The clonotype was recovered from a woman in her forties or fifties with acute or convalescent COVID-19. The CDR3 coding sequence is TGTGCCAGCAGTCCTGGACAGCGCGATACGCAGTATTTT. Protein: CASSPGQRDTQYF.